The rows below give T cell receptor beta chains drawn from one sample of a study of OX40 agonist ivuxolimab in advanced cancers. Assay: immunoSEQ multiplex PCR; the TCRdb copy retains only in-frame clones and omits some. The profile covers more than 80,000 clones, with around 90% appearing a single time and 0.25% to 0.35% taken by the ten largest. This specimen consisted of CD4+ or CD8+ T cells sorted from blood, obtained in a trial of the OX40 agonist ivuxolimab. The receptors were gathered from an adult with an advanced solid tumor such as melanoma, head and neck, liver or kidney cancer. CDR3s include the opening cysteine and the closing phenylalanine or tryptophan. Fields, in order: J gene, CDR3 length, V gene, clone size, D gene, CDR3 DNA, CDR3 protein. A D gene is named only where the DNA matches it firmly. Clone size is given for some rows only: seen once, a few or many times, or a class if the clone is expanded.

J: TRBJ2-2; length: 14; V: TRBV7-9; size: .; D: .; DNA: TGTGCCAGCAGTCTTAGCCTGGGCACCGGGGAGCTGTTTTTT; CDR3: CASSLSLGTGELFF
J: TRBJ2-3; length: 14; V: TRBV5-1; size: .; D: TRBD2; DNA: TGCGCCAGCAGCCCGCTAGCGGGAGTAGATACGCAGTATTTT; CDR3: CASSPLAGVDTQYF
J: TRBJ1-5; length: 15; V: TRBV2; size: .; D: TRBD1; DNA: TGTGCCAGCAGACCCGGGACAGTCAGCAATCAGCCCCAGCATTTT; CDR3: CASRPGTVSNQPQHF
J: TRBJ1-6; length: 15; V: TRBV5-1; size: .; D: .; DNA: TGCGCCAGCAGCTTGGCCCGTGGAGGCGCTTCACCCCTCCACTTT; CDR3: CASSLARGGASPLHF
J: TRBJ2-4; length: 15; V: TRBV19; size: .; D: .; DNA: TGTGCCAGTAGTCCGGGGGCGGTGGCCAAAAACATTCAGTACTTC; CDR3: CASSPGAVAKNIQYF
J: TRBJ1-5; length: 15; V: TRBV6-5; size: .; D: .; DNA: TGTGCCAGCAATCCGAGGGCTGTGAGCAATCAGCCCCAGCATTTT; CDR3: CASNPRAVSNQPQHF
J: TRBJ2-5; length: 17; V: TRBV7-2; size: .; D: TRBD2; DNA: TGTGCCAGCAGCTTAGGGCTCAGGGCGGGAGCACAAGAGACCCAGTACTTC; CDR3: CASSLGLRAGAQETQYF
J: TRBJ2-2; length: 14; V: TRBV5-1; size: .; D: .; DNA: TGCGCCAGCAGCACCGGACAAGCCACCGGGGAGCTGTTTTTT; CDR3: CASSTGQATGELFF
J: TRBJ2-2; length: 17; V: TRBV27; size: .; D: TRBD2; DNA: TGTGCCAGCAGTCCTATTGGGCTAGCGGGACGCACCGGGGAGCTGTTTTTT; CDR3: CASSPIGLAGRTGELFF
J: TRBJ2-7; length: 16; V: TRBV28; size: once; D: TRBD2; DNA: TGTGCCAGCAGTTTCCAGACTAGCGGAAGAGGATACGAGCAGTACTTC; CDR3: CASSFQTSGRGYEQYF
J: TRBJ2-7; length: 14; V: TRBV10-2; size: .; D: .; DNA: TGCGCCAGCAGTGTACCCTCCGGACGCTACGAGCAGTACTTC; CDR3: CASSVPSGRYEQYF
J: TRBJ2-3; length: 18; V: TRBV4-2; size: .; D: TRBD2; DNA: TGTGCCAGCAGCCAAGAAGGAGGTCCGGGGGGTCGCACAGATACGCAGTATTTT; CDR3: CASSQEGGPGGRTDTQYF
J: TRBJ1-5; length: 15; V: TRBV28; size: .; D: TRBD1; DNA: TGTGCCAGCAGTTTTGGGACAGGGGAAGGTCAGCCCCAGCATTTT; CDR3: CASSFGTGEGQPQHF
J: TRBJ1-6; length: 15; V: TRBV29-1; size: once; D: .; DNA: TGCAGCGGACACTTTTTACACGGATATAATTCACCCCTCCACTTT; CDR3: CSGHFLHGYNSPLHF
J: TRBJ2-3; length: 15; V: TRBV10-2; size: once; D: TRBD1; DNA: TGCGCCAGCAGTCCGGGACAGGTTTCCACAGATACGCAGTATTTT; CDR3: CASSPGQVSTDTQYF